A selection of T cell receptor beta chains follows, all from one sample in a study of T cell repertoires in cytomegalovirus infection. MiXCR was run by TCRdb on the reads, yielding one entry per CDR3 protein. The sample gives about 700,000 distinct CDR3 sequences, around 31% of which show up once; over 15% is in the top ten. Their target antigens are unknown. The source was cultured PBMCs, collected from culture after CMV antigen stimulation. The source of these receptors is a human donor in good health (CMV status not recorded). Some clones in this sample may be carry-over from other donors' samples. Each CDR3 is given with its conserved first and last residue. A D gene is named only where the DNA matches it firmly. Clone size is given for some rows only: seen once, a few or many times, or a class if the clone is expanded.

D	size	J	V	CDR3	DNA
TRBD2	-	TRBJ2-5	TRBV6-5	CASSARLAGEETQYF	TGTGCCAGCAGTGCACGACTAGCGGGAGAGGAGACCCAGTACTTC
TRBD1	few	TRBJ2-5	TRBV7-7	CASSPGTAKRETQYF	TGTGCCAGCAGCCCCGGGACAGCTAAGCGAGAGACCCAGTACTTC
-	-	TRBJ2-3	TRBV5-4	CASTQRIRGTDTQYF	TGTGCCAGCACCCAAAGGATACGGGGCACAGATACGCAGTATTTT
-	few	TRBJ2-3	TRBV12-3/TRBV12-4	CASRQNTDTQYF	TGTGCCAGCAGACAGAACACAGATACGCAGTATTTT
-	-	TRBJ2-5	TRBV2	CASKMNREGTQYF	TGTGCCAGCAAAATGAACAGGGAGGGGACCCAGTACTTC
-	few	TRBJ1-1	TRBV12-3/TRBV12-4	CASSTEGTNTEAFF	TGTGCCAGCAGCACAGAGGGGACCAACACTGAAGCTTTCTTT
-	-	TRBJ2-5	TRBV5-4	CASSHGQPQETQYF	TGTGCCAGCAGCCACGGGCAGCCACAAGAGACCCAGTACTTC
-	few	TRBJ2-1	TRBV5-6	CASSFSLRRGPYNEQFF	TGTGCCAGCAGTTTTTCTCTCCGACGGGGGCCCTACAATGAGCAGTTCTTC
TRBD2	-	TRBJ2-7	TRBV11-2	CASSSPSSGRGYEQYF	TGTGCCAGCAGCTCCCCTTCTAGCGGGAGAGGGTACGAGCAGTACTTC
-	few	TRBJ2-5	TRBV12-3/TRBV12-4	CASRYGTAGETQYF	TGTGCCAGCAGATACGGGACTGCCGGTGAGACCCAGTACTTC
-	-	TRBJ1-1	TRBV2	CASNDFRDTEAFF	TGTGCCAGCAACGATTTCCGAGACACTGAAGCTTTCTTT
-	few	TRBJ1-2	TRBV7-2	CASSLVEGPYGYTF	TGTGCCAGCAGCTTAGTGGAGGGCCCCTATGGCTACACCTTC